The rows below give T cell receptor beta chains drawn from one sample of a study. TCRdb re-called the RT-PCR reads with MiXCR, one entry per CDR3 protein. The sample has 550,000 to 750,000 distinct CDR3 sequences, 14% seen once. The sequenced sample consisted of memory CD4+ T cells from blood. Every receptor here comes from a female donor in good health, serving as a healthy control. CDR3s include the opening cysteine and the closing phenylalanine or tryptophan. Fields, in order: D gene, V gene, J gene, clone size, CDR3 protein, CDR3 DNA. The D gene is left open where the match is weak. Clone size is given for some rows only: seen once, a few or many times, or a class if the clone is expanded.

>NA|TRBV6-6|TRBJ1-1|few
CASIENGNTEAFF
TGTGCCAGCATAGAGAACGGGAACACTGAAGCTTTCTTT
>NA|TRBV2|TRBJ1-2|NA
CASKQKTDGYTF
TGTGCCAGTAAACAGAAAACCGATGGCTACACCTTC
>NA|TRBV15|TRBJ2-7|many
CATSRGGDSYEQYF
TGTGCCACCAGCAGAGGGGGAGATTCCTACGAGCAGTACTTC
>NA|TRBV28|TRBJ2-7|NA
CASTLGQSRYEQYF
TGTGCCAGCACCCTCGGGCAGAGCCGCTACGAGCAGTACTTC
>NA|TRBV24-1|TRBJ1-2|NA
CATSDQHGRGYTF
TGTGCCACCAGTGACCAACACGGGAGAGGCTACACCTTC
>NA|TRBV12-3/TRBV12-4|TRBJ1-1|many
CASSLATGETEAFF
TGTGCCAGCAGTTTAGCGACAGGAGAGACTGAAGCTTTCTTT
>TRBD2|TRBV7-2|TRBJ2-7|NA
CASSPGGGSSVYEQYF
TGTGCCAGCAGCCCCGGGGGGGGGAGTAGTGTTTACGAGCAGTACTTC
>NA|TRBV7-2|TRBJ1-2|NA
CASSPGGQNCGYTF
TGTGCCAGCAGCCCGGGAGGCCAGAACTGTGGCTACACCTTC
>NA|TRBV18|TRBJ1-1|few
CASSPGVGNSNTEAFF
TGTGCCAGCTCACCAGGGGTCGGGAACTCGAACACTGAAGCTTTCTTT
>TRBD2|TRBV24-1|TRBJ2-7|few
CATSETTSGKYEQYF
TGTGCCACCAGTGAGACGACTAGCGGGAAGTACGAGCAGTACTTC
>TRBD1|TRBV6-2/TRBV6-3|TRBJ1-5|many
CASSSMGTGTYSNQPQHF
TGTGCCAGCAGCTCCATGGGGACAGGGACGTATAGCAATCAGCCCCAGCATTTT
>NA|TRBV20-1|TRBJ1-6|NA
CSANGGGNSPLHF
TGCAGTGCTAATGGAGGGGGTAATTCACCCCTCCACTTT
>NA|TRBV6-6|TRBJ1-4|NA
CASSSSPNEKLFF
TGTGCCAGCAGTTCCTCCCCTAATGAAAAACTGTTTTTT
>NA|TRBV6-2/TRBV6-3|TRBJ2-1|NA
CASTPMGGTYNEQFF
TGTGCCAGCACCCCCATGGGGGGAACCTACAATGAGCAGTTCTTC
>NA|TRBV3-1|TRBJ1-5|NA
CASSQKGRNNQPQHF
TGTGCCAGCAGCCAAAAGGGCAGGAACAATCAGCCCCAGCATTTT
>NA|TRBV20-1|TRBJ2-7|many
CSAVRSQGTYEQYF
TGCAGTGCTGTAAGGAGCCAAGGGACCTACGAGCAGTACTTC